These 28 T cell receptor beta chains were all obtained from the same sample, sequenced in a study of control samples from healthy donors and cancer patients. Measured with immunoSEQ multiplex PCR; TCRdb has only the in-frame clones, and not every one. The sample contains some 120,000 clones, over 75% of which appear only once. Source material: blood. The receptors come from a man aged 40-49 years in good health.

The rearrangement uses TRBV19 and TRBJ1-2, with TRBD1 identical over 7 bases. V shed 4 bases, J shed 6 bases, and the junction held 8 bases outside the gene matches. Germline CDR1 is LNHDA and CDR2 is SQIVND (reference sequence). This CDR3 is 14 amino acids long. CDR3 bases: TGTGCCAGTAGTAGACAGGGTAAGGTCGATGGCTACACCTTC. Translation: CASSRQGKVDGYTF.

The rearrangement uses TRBV7-3 and TRBJ2-1; D is unclear. The germline V gene has CDR1 SGHTA and CDR2 FQGTGA. The CDR3 has 11 residues. V was cut by 1 base and J by 5 bases, with 0 bases left in between. The CDR3 protein is CASSLNNEQFF. CDR3 DNA: TGTGCCAGCAGCTTAAACAATGAGCAGTTCTTC. The full variable domain, in which reference TRBV7-3 and TRBJ2-1 provide the parts outside the CDR3, is GAGVSQTPSNKVTEKGKYVELRCDPISGHTALYWYRQSLGQGPEFLIYFQGTGAADDSGLPNDRFFAVRPEGSVSTLKIQRTERGDSAVYLCASSLNNEQFFGPGTRLTVL.

This chain uses TRBV4-3 with TRBJ2-1; D is unresolved. The ends were cut back, 1 base at V and 10 bases at J, with 11 bases in the middle. CDR1 LGHNA and CDR2 YSLEER come from the germline V gene. The CDR3 has 13 residues. CDR3 bases: TGCGCCAGCAGCCAAGTAGGGCTAAGCGAGCAGTTCTTC. It is translated as CASSQVGLSEQFF.

The CDR3 DNA reads TGTGCCAGCGGGGACAGGGGAAACACCATATATTTT. Translated: CASGDRGNTIYF. The gene calls are TRBV11-3 and TRBJ1-3; 8 nucleotides agree with TRBD1. V trimming: 8 bases; J trimming: 4 bases; junction bases outside the gene matches: 1. Germline V gene data show CDR1 as SGHNT and CDR2 as YENEEA. The CDR3 is 12 amino acids.

This clone was observed a single time. The chain joins TRBV27 to TRBJ1-4, with TRBD1 as a possible D gene (6 bases). Trimming took 5 bases from V and 0 from J, leaving 13 bases between them. The CDR3 runs to 16 residues. In germline, CDR1 is MNHEY, CDR2 SMNVEV (reference sequence). In DNA, the CDR3 is TGTGCCAGCAGTCCGGGACATATATCAACTAATGAAAAACTGTTTTTT. Protein product: CASSPGHISTNEKLFF.

About this clone: The same CDR3 is also encoded by other DNA sequences in this sample. V is TRBV4-1 and J is TRBJ2-1; 8 bases are shared with TRBD2. CDR3 size: 17 residues. Germline trimming cut 4 bases from V and 7 bases from J; bases unmatched to any gene: 15. CDR1 and CDR2 (germline): MGHRA, YSYEKL. CDR3 nucleotide sequence: TGCGCCAGCAGCCTTGTCGGCGGTCGGGGGGGAGGAAATGAGCAGTTCTTC. Its translation: CASSLVGGRGGGNEQFF.

The chain has TRBV5-8 and TRBJ2-3; 9 bases are shared with TRBD2. This CDR3 comprises 16 residues. The ends lost 6 bases at V and 5 bases at J; junction bases unmatched: 13. CDR1 is SGHTS, CDR2 YDEGEE, per germline. In DNA, the CDR3 is TGTGCCAGCACCGATATGCTAGCGGGGCACCTAGATACGCAGTATTTT. It specifies CASTDMLAGHLDTQYF.

The chain recombines TRBV7-2 with TRBJ1-4, with TRBD1 as a possible D gene (6 bases). Trimming removed 4 bases at V and 5 bases at J, with 14 bases between. Germline V lookup: CDR1 SGHTA, CDR2 FQGNSA. The CDR3 has 15 amino acids. Written as DNA, the CDR3 is TGTGCCAGCAGCTACCGAATGACAGGAAATGAAAAACTGTTTTTT. It codes for CASSYRMTGNEKLFF.

This sequence joins TRBV6-4 and TRBJ1-6; D is ambiguous. Per the germline V gene, CDR1 is MRHNA and CDR2 is SNTAGT. The CDR3 length is 12 residues. Trimming stripped 5 bases from V and 11 bases from J, with 10 bases between. The chain's CDR3 is CASSPVGPPLHF. CDR3 nucleotide sequence: TGTGCCAGCAGTCCCGTAGGGCCACCCCTCCACTTT.

In this sample, this clone turned up once. The germline gene is not matched at one end of the junction; a read error may be the cause. V gene TRBV18 combines with J gene TRBJ2-5, with D unclear. This CDR3 comprises 15 residues. Germline loops: CDR1 KGHSH, CDR2 LQKENI. The CDR3 DNA is TGTGCCAGCTCACCACTTTCCCAGGACCAGGAGACCCAGTACTTC. Amino acids: CASSPLSQDQETQYF.

The rearrangement links TRBV24-1 to TRBJ1-6; no clear D gene. The CDR3 spans 14 residues. The V gene lost 4 bases and the J gene lost 7 bases, with 10 bases spanning the gap. The germline V gene has CDR1 KGHDR and CDR2 SFDVKD. CDR3 coding DNA: TGTGCCACCAGTGAAGATTGGGAAAATTCACCCCTCCACTTT. It specifies CATSEDWENSPLHF.

V gene TRBV24-1 combines with J gene TRBJ1-5; 9 positions match TRBD1. Germline lookup yields CDR1 KGHDR and CDR2 SFDVKD. This CDR3 is 15 amino acids long. Trimming removed 6 bases from V and 4 bases from J; junction bases left unmatched: 6. The CDR3 protein is CATSRAGTGNQPQHF. DNA for the CDR3: TGTGCCACCAGTAGAGCCGGGACAGGGAATCAGCCCCAGCATTTT.

V and J are TRBV7-2 and TRBJ1-6; perhaps TRBD1 as D (5 bases). CDR3 length: 14 residues. Germline V gene lookup returns CDR1 SGHTA and CDR2 FQGNSA. V gave up 7 bases and J gave up 9 bases, with 16 bases separating them. The CDR3 reads CASMQTQGISPLHF. CDR3 nucleotides: TGTGCCAGCATGCAGACCCAGGGAATTTCACCCCTCCACTTT.

The chain recombines TRBV11-3 with TRBJ2-7; possibly TRBD1 or TRBD2 for D (6 bases each). The V end was cut by 1 base, the J end by 2 bases, with 9 bases between. Germline loops: CDR1 SGHNT, CDR2 YENEEA. This CDR3 comprises 14 residues. The DNA for the CDR3 is TGTGCCAGCAGCTTAGCGGGGGCACCCTACGAGCAGTACTTC. It encodes CASSLAGAPYEQYF.

The rearrangement uses TRBV4-3 and TRBJ2-2, with D possibly called TRBD1 or TRBD2 (5 bases each). In germline, CDR1 is LGHNA, CDR2 YSLEER. With 6 bases removed from V and 4 bases from J, the gap between germline ends came to 12 bases. The CDR3 has 14 amino acids. The CDR3 region is CASRFRGPTGELFF. The CDR3 DNA sequence: TGCGCCAGCAGGTTTAGGGGACCCACCGGGGAGCTGTTTTTT.

The chain recombines TRBV30 with TRBJ2-2, with D uncertain. The germline V gene encodes CDR1 GTSNPN and CDR2 SVGIG (reference sequence). The ends were cut back, 5 bases at V and 4 bases at J, with 14 bases in the middle. The CDR3 contains 14 residues. The CDR3 DNA reads as TGTGCCTGGTCCACGGATTATCGCACCGGGGAGCTGTTTTTT. Encoded protein: CAWSTDYRTGELFF.

The chain combines TRBV9 with TRBJ2-3; D is ambiguous. The CDR3 has 15 amino acids. The V gene lost 4 bases and the J gene lost 1 base, with 13 bases spanning the gap. Germline V lookup: CDR1 SGDLS, CDR2 YYNGEE. In nucleotides, the CDR3 is TGTGCCAGCAGCCCGCTTTATGGAGGCACAGATACGCAGTATTTT. Its translation: CASSPLYGGTDTQYF.

V and J are TRBV6-1 and TRBJ2-1; TRBD1 matches at 9 bases. Losses at the gene ends were 4 bases for V and 1 base for J; bases not matched to a gene: 5. The CDR3 is 16 amino acids. Germline loops: CDR1 MNHNS, CDR2 SASEGT. CDR3 coding DNA: TGTGCCAGCAGTGTGTCACAGGGGGCTTCCTACAATGAGCAGTTCTTC. As protein: CASSVSQGASYNEQFF.

This CDR3 reads CASSLRGVYEQYF. CDR3 nucleotides: TGTGCCAGCAGCTTACGCGGGGTCTACGAGCAGTACTTC. The rearrangement links TRBV11-3 to TRBJ2-7; possibly TRBD2 for D (6 bases). CDR1 is SGHNT, CDR2 YENEEA, per germline. V was pared by 2 bases and J by 3 bases, with 8 bases between. This CDR3 spans 13 amino acids.

V and J are TRBV25-1 and TRBJ1-2; unclear D gene. There are 14 residues in the CDR3. Germline V gene sequence: CDR1 MGHDK, CDR2 SYGVNS. V dropped 4 bases and J dropped 0 bases, with 9 bases sitting between them. CDR3 sequence reads: CASSVSESNYGYTF. The CDR3, as DNA: TGTGCCAGCAGTGTTTCAGAGTCTAACTATGGCTACACCTTC.

V and J are TRBV7-8 and TRBJ2-7; D assignment may be TRBD1 or TRBD2 (5 bases each). Per germline, CDR1 SGHVS and CDR2 FQNEAQ. The V end was cut by 1 base, the J end by 6 bases, with 16 bases between. The CDR3 spans 15 residues. The CDR3 sequence: CASSLGGPRGGEQYF. The CDR3 DNA reads as TGTGCCAGCAGCTTAGGGGGACCGAGGGGCGGCGAGCAGTACTTC. The whole variable domain, filled in from reference TRBV7-8 and TRBJ2-7, reads GAGVSQSPRYKVAKRGQDVALRCDPISGHVSLFWYQQALGQGPEFLTYFQNEAQLDKSGLPSDRFFAERPEGSVSTLKIQRTQQEDSAVYLCASSLGGPRGGEQYFGPGTRLTVT.

The J gene is TRBJ1-5, the V gene TRBV3-1 (or the pseudogene TRBV3-2); TRBD1 matches 7 bases. V lost 4 bases, J lost 3 bases, and 15 bases stayed unmatched. This CDR3 region has 18 residues. Germline CDR1 and CDR2: LGHDT and YNNKEL (reference sequence). CDR3 loop: CASSRSLLGQRFNQPQHF. In nucleotides, the CDR3 is TGTGCCAGCAGCCGCTCCCTACTGGGACAGAGATTCAATCAGCCCCAGCATTTT.

This clone has just one count. The rearrangement joins TRBV24-1 to TRBJ1-5; D unclear. The V and J ends lost 2 bases and 15 bases respectively, with 13 bases between them. Germline V gene lookup returns CDR1 KGHDR and CDR2 SFDVKD. The CDR3 is 12 residues long. DNA of the CDR3: TGTGCCACCAGTGATTCCACAGAGGGTCGGCATTTT. Translated: CATSDSTEGRHF.

This sequence joins TRBV11-2 and TRBJ1-6, with 9 nucleotides matching TRBD1. Germline V CDR1 and CDR2: SGHAT, FQNNGV. With V trimmed by 6 bases and J by 1 base, 10 bases remained unmatched. CDR3 length equals 18 residues. Written as DNA, the CDR3 is TGTGCCAGCAGTTCTAACAGGGGGCGATTGTCCTATAATTCACCCCTCCACTTT. Translation gives CASSSNRGRLSYNSPLHF.

This rearrangement joins TRBV5-1 to TRBJ2-5, with 9 bases that match TRBD2. Germline V gene lookup returns CDR1 SGHRS and CDR2 YFSETQ. The CDR3 loop spans 16 amino acids. V trimming: 10 bases; J trimming: 6 bases; junction bases outside the gene matches: 19. CDR3 sequence (DNA): TGCGCCCCCAGCTCAACCGCGGGGGGGGCCCAGAAGACCCAGTACTTC. It specifies CAPSSTAGGAQKTQYF.

The V call is TRBV6-6, the J call TRBJ2-3, with D hard to call. Germline V gene sequence: CDR1 MNHNY, CDR2 SVGAGI (reference sequence). Trimming stripped 5 bases from V and 4 bases from J, with 4 bases between. The CDR3 runs 11 residues. CDR3 region: CASSEADTQYF. CDR3 nucleotide sequence: TGTGCCAGCAGTGAGGCAGATACGCAGTATTTT.

The chain is built from TRBV19 and TRBJ1-3; D is unresolved. From germline, CDR1 is LNHDA and CDR2 SQIVND (reference sequence). Trimming took off 5 bases at V and 0 bases at J, with 11 bases between the two ends. The CDR3 spans 15 residues. The CDR3 is CASSYWMDSGNTIYF. The DNA of the CDR3 is TGTGCCAGTAGTTACTGGATGGACTCTGGAAACACCATATATTTT.

The rearrangement uses TRBV24-1 and TRBJ2-1; tentatively, D is TRBD2 (6 bases). This CDR3 spans 16 amino acids. Deletions cut 1 base from V and 1 base from J, with 10 bases between. Per germline, CDR1 KGHDR and CDR2 SFDVKD. CDR3 protein: CATSDLIGGSYNEQFF. The CDR3 DNA sequence: TGTGCCACCAGTGATTTAATTGGGGGGTCCTACAATGAGCAGTTCTTC.